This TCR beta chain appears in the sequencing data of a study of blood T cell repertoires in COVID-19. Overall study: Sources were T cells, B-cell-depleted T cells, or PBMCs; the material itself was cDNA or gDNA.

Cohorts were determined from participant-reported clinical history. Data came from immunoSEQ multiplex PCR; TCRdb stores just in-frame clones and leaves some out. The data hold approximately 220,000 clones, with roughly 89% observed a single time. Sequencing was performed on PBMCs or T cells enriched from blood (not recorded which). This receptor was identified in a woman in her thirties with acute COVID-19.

CDR3: CAISESGGQGDQPQHF. CDR3 bases: TGTGCCATCAGTGAGTCTGGGGGCCAGGGTGATCAGCCCCAGCATTTT. The V gene is TRBV10-3, the J gene TRBJ1-5; a possible D gene is TRBD1 (6 bases). CDR1 and CDR2 from the germline V gene are ENHRY and SYGVKD. V was pared by 0 bases and J by 5 bases, with 14 bases between. The CDR3 is 16 residues long.